This T cell receptor (beta chain) was identified during a study of blood T cell repertoires in COVID-19. The CDR3 is 12 residues long. V lost 5 bases, J lost 11 bases, and 15 bases lay in between. CDR1 and CDR2 (germline): MNHEY, SMNVEV (reference sequence). Original handling: By means of reference gene primer amplification, nucleated cell counts were estimated. Libraries were prepared by immunoSEQ multiplex PCR; TCRdb keeps only in-frame clonotypes and omits some of them. V, J and clone size are those of that table, while D and trimming were read from the DNA. The repertoire consists of fewer than 300,000 clones, with 85% to 90% occurring once and the leading ten covering about 16%.

Material: PBMCs or T cells enriched from blood (not recorded which). The receptor's source is a young man who had recovered from COVID-19. The rearrangement joins TRBV27 to TRBJ1-1; possible D gene TRBD1, 6 bases. CDR3 nucleotides: TGTGCCAGCAGTGCCACAGGGATACGCGCTTTCTTT. It translates to CASSATGIRAFF.